This T cell receptor beta chain was obtained from a study of STAT5B mutations in CD4+ large granular lymphocyte leukemia. Study-level findings and limits: Without HLA matching, higher CD4+ than CD8+ T-LGLL clonality could reflect small sample size. Patient CD4-sorted repertoires looked more clonal than healthy CD4+ repertoires, even without putative leukemic clones.

This clone was seen more than once but under ten times. The antigen remains unidentified. Measured with immunoSEQ multiplex PCR; TCRdb has only the in-frame clones, and not every one. The repertoire has about 33,000 clones, approximately 81% of them found once; the top ten carry approximately 0.29%. The sequencing sample was made of CD4+ T cells from blood buffy coats. This TCR came from a human donor in good health.

Here the CDR3 reads CASSIDTSGGEYEQFF. DNA of the CDR3: TGTGCCAGTAGTATAGATACTAGCGGGGGGGAGTATGAGCAGTTCTTC. V is TRBV19 and J is TRBJ2-1, with 13 positions matching TRBD2. CDR3 length equals 16 residues. Germline values: CDR1 LNHDA, CDR2 SQIVND (reference sequence). J gave up 8 bases and V 0 bases, and 4 bases lay outside the gene matches.